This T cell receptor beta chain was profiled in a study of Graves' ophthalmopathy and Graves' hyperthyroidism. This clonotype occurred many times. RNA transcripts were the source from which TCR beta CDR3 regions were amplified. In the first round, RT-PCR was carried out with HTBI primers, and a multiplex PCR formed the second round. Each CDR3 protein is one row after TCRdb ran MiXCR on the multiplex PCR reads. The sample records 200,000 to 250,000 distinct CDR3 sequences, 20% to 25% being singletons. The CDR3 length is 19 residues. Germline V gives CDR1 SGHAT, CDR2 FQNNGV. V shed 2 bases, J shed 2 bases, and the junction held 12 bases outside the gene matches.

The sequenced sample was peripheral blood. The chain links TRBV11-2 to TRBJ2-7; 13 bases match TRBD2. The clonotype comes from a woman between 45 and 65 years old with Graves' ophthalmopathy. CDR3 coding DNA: TGTGCCAGCAGCTTATCACGGGTTGGGACTAGCGGGATCCCCTACGAGCAGTACTTC. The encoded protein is CASSLSRVGTSGIPYEQYF.